Listed here is a single T cell receptor (beta chain). Its specificity is unknown. Those donating, healthy Caucasian individuals from Russia, were aged about 6 to 90. Researchers isolated at least 7 million PBMCs per sample. With a J-beta primer mix and a sample-barcoded 5' primer, a second PCR ran roughly 6 to 12 cycles. TCRdb re-analysed the 5' RACE reads in MiXCR, keeping a single row per CDR3 protein. The sample carries about 1.8 million distinct CDR3 sequences, 40% to 55% recorded once. The source of the sample is a study of blood T cells in healthy people across ages. The wider study: Researchers report that template switching captured about one barcoded beta molecule per two T cells.

General study findings and limits: One million T cells yielded diversity estimates that were considered underestimates.

With V trimmed by 4 bases and J by 4 bases, 13 bases remained unmatched. Germline-derived CDR1 and CDR2 are SGHVS and FNYEAQ. This CDR3 spans 18 amino acids. The sequenced material came from blood. This chain uses TRBV7-6 with TRBJ1-1; 12 bases line up with TRBD1. This clonotype was sampled from a woman aged 40 to 49 in good health. This CDR3 reads CASSSGTGGGGRTTEAFF. In DNA form, the CDR3 reads TGTGCCAGCAGCTCCGGGACAGGGGGCGGAGGTCGAACCACTGAAGCTTTCTTT.